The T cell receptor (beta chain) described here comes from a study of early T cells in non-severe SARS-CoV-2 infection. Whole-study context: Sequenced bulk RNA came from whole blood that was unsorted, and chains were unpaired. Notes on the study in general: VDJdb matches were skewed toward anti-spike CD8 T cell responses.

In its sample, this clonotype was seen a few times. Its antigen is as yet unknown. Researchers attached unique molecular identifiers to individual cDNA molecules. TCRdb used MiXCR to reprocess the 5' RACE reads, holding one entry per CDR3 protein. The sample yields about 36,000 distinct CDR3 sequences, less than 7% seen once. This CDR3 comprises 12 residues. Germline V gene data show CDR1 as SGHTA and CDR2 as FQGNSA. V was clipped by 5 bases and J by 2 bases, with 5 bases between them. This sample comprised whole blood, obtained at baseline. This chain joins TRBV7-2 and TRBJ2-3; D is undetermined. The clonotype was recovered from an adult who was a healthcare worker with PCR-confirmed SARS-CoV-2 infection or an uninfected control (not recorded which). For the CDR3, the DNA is TGTGCCAGCAGCGTTCCCACAGATACGCAGTATTTT. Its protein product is CASSVPTDTQYF.